This T cell receptor beta chain was recovered during a study of a mutant IDH1 vaccine in newly diagnosed glioma. Background on the study: Patients had received radiotherapy, temozolomide, or both previously, most receiving both.

Study findings and constraints: The study observed vaccine-induced immune responses in around 94% of patients.

The CDR3 totals 15 residues. In germline, CDR1 is SNHLY, CDR2 FYNNEI. Trimming left V 5 bases short and J 0 bases short, with 11 bases between. The time point here: week 35, safety follow-up. Every single dose of the vaccine, 300 ug of mutant IDH1 20-mer peptide, came with topical imiquimod. Generated by immunoSEQ multiplex PCR, the TCRdb table keeps only in-frame clones and is missing some. Of about 26,000 clones in the sample, roughly 85% were seen once. Notes on this clone: Its specificity is unknown.

The clonotype originates from a man aged 25-45 years with glioma. This sequence joins TRBV2 and TRBJ2-1; no clear D. Sequencing was performed on PBMCs, taken from a glioma patient whose treatment included an IDH1 peptide vaccine. The CDR3 loop reads CASSRHLGSYNEQFF. The CDR3 DNA sequence: TGTGCCAGCAGTCGACATCTAGGCTCCTACAATGAGCAGTTCTTC.